This T cell receptor beta chain was retrieved from a study of T-cell reconstitution after alpha-beta-depleted transplantation in children. Researchers prepared the TCRbeta library using unique molecular identifiers, the study reports. One entry per CDR3 protein results from TCRdb running MiXCR on the PCR reads. This sample yields around 120,000 distinct CDR3 sequences, of which 23% are seen a single time; roughly a tenth belongs to the top ten. The CDR3 has 16 residues. V lost 5 bases, J lost 0 bases, and 11 bases stayed unmatched. In germline, CDR1 is SQVTM, CDR2 ANQGSEA. This chain uses TRBV29-1 with TRBJ2-3; 7 bases fit TRBD2. The sequenced sample was PBMCs, mostly from graft donor cells, obtained 180 days after TCRalphabeta/CD19-depleted stem cell transplant. The origin of this receptor is a male patient aged 2-15 years who had a stem cell transplant for chronic granulomatous disease, so the T cells may come from the graft donor. The CDR3: CSVRIVAGSSTDTQYF. The CDR3 DNA follows: TGCAGCGTTAGGATCGTAGCGGGCTCTAGCACAGATACGCAGTATTTT.